This T cell receptor beta chain emerged from a study of cytomegalovirus exposure and HLA in healthy donors. In the PCR, 60 Vbeta and 13 Jbeta primers were used. Here immunoSEQ multiplex PCR was the method, and the copy in TCRdb shows in-frame clones only, minus some. The data hold roughly 100,000 clones, with roughly four fifths observed a single time. In the case of this clone: What it binds is not known.

Germline CDR1 is GTSNPN and CDR2 is SVGIG (reference sequence). V lost 0 bases, J lost 3 bases, and 17 bases lay in between. The CDR3 is 16 amino acids. Study conclusions and caveats: With DRB1 most and HLA-C fewest, TCR association rates differed between HLA loci in a later analysis. Reports state that TCR beta sequences accurately predicted most subjects' HLA-A and HLA-B alleles. Presence/absence analyses assumed roughly uniform sequencing depth across donors. Through in vitro validation, three CMV-associated chains were shown to be specific for CMV antigens.

Material for sequencing was PBMCs. This clonotype was sampled from a man aged 40-49 years in good health and CMV-seronegative. The chain employs TRBV30 and TRBJ1-2; D is uncertain. DNA for the CDR3: TGTGCCTGGAGTGTACCTACGTGGAACCGGGACTATGGCTACACCTTC. Translated: CAWSVPTWNRDYGYTF.